This T cell receptor (beta chain) was captured in a study of cytomegalovirus exposure and HLA in healthy donors. Overall study: Membership in the Caucasian-associated ancestry cluster was found for approximately 85% of a few hundred genotyped donors. Overall study results and limits: One later analysis reportedly identified an Asian-associated ancestry cluster that showed fewer N-insertions than the roughly 620-donor mean. Previous analysis showed most TCR beta V segments were productive about 90% or about 30% of the time.

PCR amplification relied on 60 Vbeta primers (plus 13 Jbeta primers). Only in-frame clones appear in the TCRdb table, and some are missing; sequencing was by immunoSEQ multiplex PCR. The sample carries 180,000 or so clones, around three quarters recorded once. To note about this clone: Its antigen is unidentified.

The CDR3 has 15 amino acids. The V gene's germline CDR1 is SGHVS and CDR2 FQNEAQ. Trimming removed 1 base from V and 1 base from J, with 11 bases in between. The source material was PBMCs. This chain links TRBV7-8 with TRBJ2-7; D gene ambiguous. The receptor comes from a woman younger than 45 in good health and CMV-seropositive. The CDR3 loop is CASSLGRLGSYEQYF. In nucleotides, the CDR3 is TGTGCCAGCAGCTTAGGCAGGCTTGGGTCCTACGAGCAGTACTTC.